This T cell receptor beta chain is drawn from a study of T cell changes during pregnancy in multiple sclerosis. Sequenced by immunoSEQ multiplex PCR; TCRdb stores in-frame clones only, minus some. The repertoire holds about 25,000 clones, with about nine tenths as singletons. The CDR3 has 14 amino acids. The V gene lost 4 bases and the J gene lost 6 bases, with 12 bases spanning the gap. Germline CDR1 reads SEHNR; CDR2 reads FQNEAQ (reference sequence). This clonotype was sampled from a female donor in good health, enrolled as a control in a pregnancy study. Sample: CD8+ T cells from peripheral blood mononuclear cells, taken in the first trimester of pregnancy. The chain couples TRBV7-9 to TRBJ2-2, with TRBD1 as a possible D gene (6 bases). The CDR3 DNA reads as TGTGCCAGCAGCTATTCTACAGGGTCCGGGGAGCTGTTTTTT. This encodes CASSYSTGSGELFF. The full variable domain, in which reference TRBV7-9 and TRBJ2-2 provide the parts outside the CDR3, is DTGVSQNPRHKITKRGQNVTFRCDPISEHNRLYWYRQTLGQGPEFLTYFQNEAQLEKSRLLSDRFSAERPKGSFSTLEIQRTEQGDSAMYLCASSYSTGSGELFFGEGSRLTVL.